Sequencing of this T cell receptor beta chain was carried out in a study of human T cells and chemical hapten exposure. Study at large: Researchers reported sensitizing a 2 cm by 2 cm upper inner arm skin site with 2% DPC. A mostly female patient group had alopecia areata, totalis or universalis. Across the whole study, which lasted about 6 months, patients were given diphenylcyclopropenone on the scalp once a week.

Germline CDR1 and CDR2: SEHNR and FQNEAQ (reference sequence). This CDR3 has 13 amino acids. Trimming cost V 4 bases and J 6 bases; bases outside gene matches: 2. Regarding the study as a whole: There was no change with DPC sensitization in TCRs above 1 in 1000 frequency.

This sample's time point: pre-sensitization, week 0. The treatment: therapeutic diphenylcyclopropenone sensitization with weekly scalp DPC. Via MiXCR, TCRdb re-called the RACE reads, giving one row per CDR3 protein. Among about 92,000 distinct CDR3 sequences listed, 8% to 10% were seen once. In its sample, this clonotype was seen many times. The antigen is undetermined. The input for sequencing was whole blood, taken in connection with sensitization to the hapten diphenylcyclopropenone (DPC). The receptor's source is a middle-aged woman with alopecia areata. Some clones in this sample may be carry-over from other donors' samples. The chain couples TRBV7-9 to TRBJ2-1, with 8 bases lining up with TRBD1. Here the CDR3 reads CASSSGTGNEQFF. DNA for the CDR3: TGTGCCAGCAGCTCTGGGACAGGCAATGAGCAGTTCTTC. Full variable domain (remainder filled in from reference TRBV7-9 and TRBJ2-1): DTGVSQNPRHKITKRGQNVTFRCDPISEHNRLYWYRQTLGQGPEFLTYFQNEAQLEKSRLLSDRFSAERPKGSFSTLEIQRTEQGDSAMYLCASSSGTGNEQFFGPGTRLTVL.